The clone carrying this TCR beta chain has just a few counts. The CDR3 runs to 13 residues. V shed 11 bases, J shed 5 bases, and the junction held 11 bases outside the gene matches. CDR1 SNHLY and CDR2 FYNNEI come from the germline V gene. This specimen belongs to a study of blood T cells in healthy people across ages. A second PCR, run for about 7 to 12 cycles, used a sample-barcoded 5' primer plus a J-beta primer mix. Each CDR3 protein gets one entry after TCRdb re-called the 5' RACE reads with MiXCR. The table has 650,000 to 800,000 distinct CDR3 sequences, approximately 48% seen once. This sequence was found in a man aged 55-75 years in good health. The sample was blood. V gene TRBV2 combines with J gene TRBJ2-7; 8 bases are a match to TRBD1. The CDR3 coding sequence is TGTGCCGGAAGGACAGGGAGGTTTAACGAGCAGTACTTC. It is translated as CAGRTGRFNEQYF. The full variable domain, in which reference TRBV2 and TRBJ2-7 provide the parts outside the CDR3, is EPEVTQTPSHQVTQMGQEVILRCVPISNHLYFYWYRQILGQKVEFLVSFYNNEISEKSEIFDDQFSVERPDGSNFTLKIRSTKLEDSAMYFCAGRTGRFNEQYFGPGTRLTVT.